These 21 T cell receptor beta chains share one sample of origin, sequenced in a study of cytomegalovirus exposure and HLA in healthy donors (dated by TCRdb to 2016 to 2017). Libraries came from the immunoSEQ multiplex PCR assay. The multiplex PCR relied on a mix of 60 forward primers for TCR Vbeta segments and 13 reverse primers for TCR Jbeta segments. Imported from immuneACCESS, the table was reduced by TCRdb to in-frame sequences with V and J called. These copies leave out some clones; in studies compared against another copy, an unresolved V gene accounts for under half, and the cause of the remainder is not known. The table for this sample lists approximately 190,000 clones; roughly four fifths of them were counted only once. Of the sample, over 5% is held by the ten largest clones. The specimen sequenced was PBMCs. Receptors were obtained from a woman in her forties or fifties in good health and CMV-seropositive.

The chain has TRBV5-4 and TRBJ2-3; D possibly corresponds to TRBD2 (6 bases). The CDR3 runs 13 residues. Germline-derived CDR1 and CDR2 are SGHNT and YYREEE (reference sequence). With 2 bases removed from V and 6 bases from J, the gap between germline ends came to 10 bases. The CDR3, as DNA: TGTGCCAGCAGCTTCCCGGGGGTTGATACGCAGTATTTT. It codes for CASSFPGVDTQYF.

V and J are TRBV4-3 and TRBJ1-2, with D tentatively TRBD1 (6 bases). Germline V gene data show CDR1 as LGHNA and CDR2 as YSLEER. Trimming shortened V by 1 base and J by 9 bases, and 12 bases separated the two germline ends. CDR3 length equals 13 residues. The CDR3 DNA reads as TGCGCCAGCAGCCAAGCGCCGGGACATAGCTACACCTTC. Residues: CASSQAPGHSYTF.

The V and J genes are TRBV5-4 and TRBJ1-2; TRBD1 is a possible D gene (6 bases). The CDR3 has 12 residues. Per germline, CDR1 SGHNT and CDR2 YYREEE (reference sequence). V was clipped by 7 bases and J by 8 bases, with 15 bases between them. The CDR3 spells CASEDRMEGYTF. The CDR3 nucleotides read TGTGCCAGCGAGGACAGAATGGAAGGCTACACCTTC.

The rearrangement joins TRBV18 to TRBJ2-1, with TRBD1 identical over 10 bases. In germline, CDR1 is KGHSH, CDR2 LQKENI. The ends lost 5 bases at V and 4 bases at J; junction bases unmatched: 5. The CDR3 consists of 15 residues. The CDR3 is CASSLGQGLYNEQFF. CDR3 sequence (DNA): TGTGCCAGCTCATTGGGACAGGGGTTATACAATGAGCAGTTCTTC.

This chain connects TRBV19 to TRBJ2-4; TRBD1 aligns across 10 bases. The length of the CDR3 is 17 residues. The V and J ends lost 5 bases and 0 bases, in that order; junction bases with no gene match: 7. Germline-derived CDR1 and CDR2 are LNHDA and SQIVND (reference sequence). The CDR3, as DNA: TGTGCCAGTAGTTCGGCCTGGGACAGGGGAGCCAAAAACATTCAGTACTTC. Protein sequence: CASSSAWDRGAKNIQYF.

This sequence joins TRBV5-1 and TRBJ2-5; weak D call: TRBD1 (6 bases). V dropped 4 bases and J dropped 2 bases, with 12 bases sitting between them. The CDR3 is 14 residues long. Germline lookup yields CDR1 SGHRS and CDR2 YFSETQ. The CDR3 is CASSPGTPQETQYF. As DNA, the CDR3 is TGCGCCAGCAGCCCAGGGACACCGCAAGAGACCCAGTACTTC.

The chain joins TRBV21-1 to TRBJ2-7; the table calls TRBD1, which could not be checked here. TRBV21-1 is shown as a pseudogene. The CDR3 loop spans 15 amino acids. Here the CDR3 DNA reads TGTGCCAGCAGCAGATCGGGACAGGGCTCCTACGAGCAGTACTTC. It encodes CASSRSGQGSYEQYF.

The J gene is TRBJ2-1, the V gene TRBV18; D might be TRBD1 (5 bases). V lost 3 bases to trimming and J lost 10 bases, with 13 bases between them. The germline V gene encodes CDR1 KGHSH and CDR2 LQKENI. CDR3 length: 13 amino acids. The CDR3 loop reads CASSPRDSGEQFF. CDR3 coding DNA: TGTGCCAGCTCACCCAGGGATTCAGGAGAGCAGTTCTTC.

The chain uses TRBV7-9 and TRBJ2-1; the match to TRBD2 covers 7 bases. Germline V lookup: CDR1 SEHNR, CDR2 FQNEAQ (reference sequence). CDR3 length equals 15 residues. Germline trimming cut 6 bases from V and 9 bases from J; bases unmatched to any gene: 14. CDR3 coding DNA: TGTGCCAGCAGTCGAGCCCCAGCGGGAAACGGTGAGCAGTTCTTC. This translates into CASSRAPAGNGEQFF.

The chain carries TRBV6-4 and TRBJ2-7; no definite D call. Germline V gives CDR1 MRHNA, CDR2 SNTAGT. This CDR3 comprises 15 residues. V lost 3 bases, J lost 1 base, and 13 bases lay in between. CDR3 nucleotide sequence: TGTGCCAGCAGTGATAAGAGCCTGAGGTCCTACGAGCAGTACTTC. It codes for CASSDKSLRSYEQYF.

The chain carries TRBV27 and TRBJ2-2; D is ambiguous. This CDR3 spans 14 amino acids. Germline V gene data show CDR1 as MNHEY and CDR2 as SMNVEV (reference sequence). Trimming removed 5 bases at V and 0 bases at J, with 7 bases between. The DNA of the CDR3 is TGTGCCAGCAGTAGACAAACGAACACCGGGGAGCTGTTTTTT. As protein: CASSRQTNTGELFF.

This sequence joins TRBV5-4 and TRBJ2-5; D is perhaps TRBD1 (8 bases). The end of the DNA aligns better with TRBJ2-7, so the J call may be wrong. The CDR3 spans 16 residues. The germline CDR1 and CDR2 sequences are SGHNT and YYREEE (reference sequence). CDR3 nucleotides: TGTGCCAGCAGCTTGGGGACAGGGACTAAAACCTACGAGCAGTACTTC. Amino acids: CASSLGTGTKTYEQYF.

The rearrangement uses TRBV9 and TRBJ2-5; 7 bases match TRBD2. The DNA end favors TRBJ2-7, so the J call may be wrong. Germline CDR1 SGDLS, CDR2 YYNGEE. CDR3 length: 12 residues. This chain's CDR3 is CASSGEGYEQYF. CDR3 bases: TGTGCCAGCAGCGGGGAGGGCTACGAGCAGTACTTC.

The CDR3 region is CASSRTATNYGYTF. The CDR3 DNA sequence: TGTGCCAGTTCTAGGACAGCGACTAACTATGGCTACACCTTC. The J gene is TRBJ1-2, the V gene TRBV19, with D possibly TRBD1 on 6 matching bases. Germline loops: CDR1 LNHDA, CDR2 SQIVND (reference sequence). This CDR3 is 14 amino acids long. Trimming stripped 8 bases from V and 0 bases from J, with 13 bases between.

The gene calls are TRBV27 and TRBJ2-7, with D possibly being TRBD1 (6 bases). Per the germline V gene, CDR1 is MNHEY and CDR2 is SMNVEV (reference sequence). This CDR3 spans 15 amino acids. With 5 bases removed from V and 0 bases from J, the gap between germline ends came to 14 bases. Here the CDR3 DNA reads TGTGCCAGCAGTCCTCGGACGGACAGCTCCTACGAGCAGTACTTC. This gives the protein CASSPRTDSSYEQYF.

The V and J genes are TRBV5-6 and TRBJ1-2; a possible D gene is TRBD1 (5 bases). The CDR3 contains 13 residues. Germline lookup yields CDR1 SGHDT and CDR2 YYEEEE. Between the trimmed V and J ends, which lost 2 bases and 4 bases, there was a span of 9 bases. CDR3: CASSFGGGYGYTF. CDR3 in DNA: TGTGCCAGCAGCTTCGGGGGTGGCTATGGCTACACCTTC.

V usage is TRBV28 and J usage is TRBJ2-7; 8 bases match TRBD1. Germline values: CDR1 MDHEN, CDR2 SYDVKM. The V gene end was trimmed by 4 bases and the J gene end by 9 bases; junction bases not matched to a gene: 11. CDR3 length: 14 amino acids. The CDR3: CASSYTGGDVGQYF. In DNA, the CDR3 is TGTGCCAGCAGTTATACAGGGGGAGATGTGGGGCAGTACTTC.

The V gene is TRBV2, the J gene TRBJ1-1; D gene ambiguous. The CDR3 is 14 residues long. Germline assignment: CDR1 SNHLY and CDR2 FYNNEI. V lost 4 bases and J 0 bases, leaving 9 bases between the germline ends. CDR3 in DNA: TGTGCCAGCAGTGTTAGGAGAATGAACACTGAAGCTTTCTTT. The encoded protein is CASSVRRMNTEAFF.

Only one count was recorded for this clone. This sequence joins TRBV9 and TRBJ1-1; no definite D call. V was trimmed by 3 bases and J by 4 bases, leaving 7 bases between them. Germline lookup yields CDR1 SGDLS and CDR2 YYNGEE. This CDR3 comprises 12 residues. CDR3: CASSAPGTEAFF. CDR3 nucleotides: TGTGCCAGCAGCGCCCCCGGCACTGAAGCTTTCTTT.

The rearrangement uses TRBV10-3 and TRBJ1-6, with TRBD1 matching over 7 bases. Germline trimming cut 10 bases from V and 6 bases from J; bases unmatched to any gene: 6. Germline assignment: CDR1 ENHRY and CDR2 SYGVKD. The CDR3 runs to 13 residues. The CDR3 DNA sequence: TGTGCCACCTCCGGGACAGCTAATTCACCCCTCCACTTT. Translated, it gives CATSGTANSPLHF.

The rearrangement uses TRBV10-3 and TRBJ1-1, with a weak D call TRBD1 (5 bases). Looked up from germline, CDR1 is ENHRY and CDR2 is SYGVKD. V shed 4 bases and J shed 0 bases, with 6 bases lying between them. This CDR3 is built from 13 residues. The CDR3 DNA reads as TGTGCCATCAGTGGGACAATGAACACTGAAGCTTTCTTT. It is translated as CAISGTMNTEAFF.